This T cell receptor (beta chain) was captured in a study of shared clonotypes between healthy human individuals. Study results and limitations: Naive subsets generally had larger estimated richness than memory subsets.

The method was immunoSEQ multiplex PCR; TCRdb's version includes in-frame clones alone and lacks a portion of them. The table lists some 350,000 clones, approximately 79% of them singletons. Per the germline V gene, CDR1 is KGHSH and CDR2 is LQKENI. There are 12 residues in the CDR3. Donors were Caucasian adults residing in Nashville, Tennessee, USA. A word on this clone: Its antigen remains unknown. One end of the junction is discordant with germline, which a read error may explain. Within the sample, other DNA sequences also encode this same CDR3.

The sequenced sample consisted of memory CD4+ T cells sorted from blood. Subset given: CD45RA-negative fraction. This receptor was taken from a man aged 25 to 40 in good health. The rearrangement links TRBV18 to TRBJ2-1, with D possibly TRBD1 on 6 matching bases. Written as DNA, the CDR3 is TGTGCCAGCTCGCCACAGGGTGGGGAGCAGTTCTTC. Protein sequence: CASSPQGGEQFF.